This passage covers 2 T cell receptor beta chains from one sample sequenced in a study of response to subunit inactivated influenza vaccine. MiXCR was run by TCRdb on the RT-PCR reads, yielding one entry per CDR3 protein. The sample records approximately 500,000 distinct CDR3 sequences, 13% being singletons. The material was PBMCs from blood, obtained more than 35 days after vaccination. The source of these receptors is a man aged 45-65 years who received an inactivated influenza vaccine.

The chain joins TRBV5-1 to TRBJ2-2; possible D gene TRBD1, 5 bases. Germline V gene data show CDR1 as SGHRS and CDR2 as YFSETQ. The CDR3 has 14 amino acids. Trimming left V 0 bases short and J 9 bases short, with 12 bases between. The CDR3 DNA follows: TGCGCCAGCAGCTTGGGGACACCCCTATGGGAGCTGTTTTTT. Its translation: CASSLGTPLWELFF. Based on the CDR3 plus reference TRBV5-1 and TRBJ2-2, the full variable domain is KAGVTQTPRYLIKTRGQQVTLSCSPISGHRSVSWYQQTPGQGLQFLFEYFSETQRNKGNFPGRFSGRQFSNSRSEMNVSTLELGDSALYLCASSLGTPLWELFFGEGSRLTVL.

The genes are TRBV7-2 and TRBJ1-4; D possibly corresponds to TRBD1 (6 bases). V was clipped by 5 bases and J by 8 bases, with 21 bases between them. Germline V gives CDR1 SGHTA, CDR2 FQGNSA. This CDR3 has 16 amino acids. In DNA form, the CDR3 reads TGTGCCAGCAGCCGACGGGGGGACAAAGGAGGCGAAAAACTGTTTTTT. It yields the protein CASSRRGDKGGEKLFF.